Presented here are 3 T cell receptor beta chains from one specimen sequenced in a study of blood T cell repertoires in COVID-19. Libraries were prepared by immunoSEQ multiplex PCR; TCRdb keeps only in-frame clonotypes and omits some of them. The table shows around 180,000 clones, with approximately 74% occurring only once. Sequencing used peripheral blood. These receptors all stem from a woman older than 75 with acute or convalescent COVID-19.

The V and J genes are TRBV3-1 (or the pseudogene TRBV3-2) and TRBJ2-2; D might be TRBD2 (7 bases). CDR3 length: 17 residues. CDR1 and CDR2 (germline): LGHDT, YNNKEL (reference sequence). V dropped 1 base and J dropped 7 bases, with 19 bases sitting between them. The CDR3: CASSQGGGPVIIGELFF. DNA of the CDR3: TGTGCCAGCAGCCAAGGCGGGGGCCCTGTTATTATCGGGGAGCTGTTTTTT.

The chain carries TRBV28 and TRBJ1-2; the match to TRBD1 covers 9 bases. The CDR3 sequence is 14 residues long. Germline lookup yields CDR1 MDHEN and CDR2 SYDVKM. J gave up 6 bases and V 6 bases, and 8 bases lay outside the gene matches. The CDR3 reads CASRRPGQGHGYTF. CDR3 in DNA: TGTGCCAGCAGGCGACCGGGACAGGGTCATGGCTACACCTTC.

This chain uses TRBV15 with TRBJ1-5, with 7 bases that match TRBD1. The junction had 4 bases not matched to a gene; V was cut back by 4 bases and J by 7 bases. The CDR3 is 13 residues long. CDR1 LNHNV and CDR2 YYDKDF come from the germline V gene (reference sequence). The CDR3 sequence is CATSMTGQQPQHF. Written as DNA, the CDR3 is TGTGCCACCAGCATGACAGGGCAGCAGCCCCAGCATTTT. The variable domain in full, completed from reference TRBV15 and TRBJ1-5, reads DAMVIQNPRYQVTQFGKPVTLSCSQTLNHNVMYWYQQKSSQAPKLLFHYYDKDFNNEADTPDNFQSRRPNTSFCFLDIRSPGLGDTAMYLCATSMTGQQPQHFGDGTRLSIL.